This T cell receptor beta chain was sequenced for a study of T-cell reconstitution after alpha-beta-depleted transplantation in children. Unique molecular identifiers were incorporated during preparation of the TCRbeta library. TCRdb called the PCR reads again in MiXCR, with one record for every CDR3 protein. The data show around 200,000 distinct CDR3 sequences, with approximately 11% seen just once and 28% held by the top ten. The study, taken as a whole, reports: Counts and diversity of T cells one year after transplant came mostly from newly produced T cells.

CDR3 length equals 15 residues. V shed 7 bases, J shed 2 bases, and the junction held 6 bases outside the gene matches. From germline, CDR1 is KGHDR and CDR2 SFDVKD. In the case of this clonotype: Antigen specificity is unknown.

This specimen was PBMCs, taken before TCRalphabeta/CD19-depleted stem cell transplant. The origin of this receptor is a child younger than two with acute myeloid leukemia, due to receive a stem cell transplant. The rearrangement links TRBV24-1 to TRBJ2-2, with TRBD1 matching 7 bases. CDR3 residues: CATSRQGPNTGELFF. CDR3 nucleotides: TGTGCCACCAGCAGACAGGGACCAAACACCGGGGAGCTGTTTTTT.